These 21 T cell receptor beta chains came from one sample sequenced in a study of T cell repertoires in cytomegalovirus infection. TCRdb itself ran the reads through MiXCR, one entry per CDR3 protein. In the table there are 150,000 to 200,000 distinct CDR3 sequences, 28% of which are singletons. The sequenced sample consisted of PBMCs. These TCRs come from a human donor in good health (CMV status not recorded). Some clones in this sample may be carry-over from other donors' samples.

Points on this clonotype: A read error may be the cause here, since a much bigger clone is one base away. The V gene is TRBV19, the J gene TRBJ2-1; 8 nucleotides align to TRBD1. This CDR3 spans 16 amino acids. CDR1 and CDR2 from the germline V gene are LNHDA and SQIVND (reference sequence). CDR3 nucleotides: TGTGCCAGTAGTATAACGGGACAGGTCTCCTACAATAAGCAGTTCTTC. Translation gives CASSITGQVSYNKQFF.

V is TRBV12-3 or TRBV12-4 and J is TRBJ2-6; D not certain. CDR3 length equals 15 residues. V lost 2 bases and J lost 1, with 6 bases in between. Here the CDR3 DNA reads TGTGCCAGCAGTTTAATGGCTTCTGGGGCCAACGTCCTGACTTTC. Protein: CASSLMASGANVLTF.

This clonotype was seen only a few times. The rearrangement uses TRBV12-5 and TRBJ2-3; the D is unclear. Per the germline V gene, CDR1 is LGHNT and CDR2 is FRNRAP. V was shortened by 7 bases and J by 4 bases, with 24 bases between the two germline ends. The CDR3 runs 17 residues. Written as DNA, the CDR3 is TGTGCTAGTGCCTTACCCCTCTTCAACCCCACCCCAGATACGCAGTATTTT. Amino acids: CASALPLFNPTPDTQYF.

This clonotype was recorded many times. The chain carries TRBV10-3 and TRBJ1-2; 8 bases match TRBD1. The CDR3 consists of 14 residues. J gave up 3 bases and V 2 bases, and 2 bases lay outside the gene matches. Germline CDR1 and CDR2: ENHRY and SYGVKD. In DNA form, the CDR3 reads TGTGCCATCAGTGAGCCGGACAGGGACTATGGCTACACCTTC. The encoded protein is CAISEPDRDYGYTF.

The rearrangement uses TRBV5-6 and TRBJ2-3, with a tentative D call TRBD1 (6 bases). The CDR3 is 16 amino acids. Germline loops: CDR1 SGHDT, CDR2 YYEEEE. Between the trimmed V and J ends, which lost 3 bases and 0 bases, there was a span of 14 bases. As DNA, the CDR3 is TGTGCCAGCAGCTCGCAGCGCAGGGGAAGCACAGATACGCAGTATTTT. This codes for CASSSQRRGSTDTQYF. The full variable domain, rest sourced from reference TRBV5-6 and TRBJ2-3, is DAGVTQSPTHLIKTRGQQVTLRCSPKSGHDTVSWYQQALGQGPQFIFQYYEEEERQRGNFPDRFSGHQFPNYSSELNVNALLLGDSALYLCASSSQRRGSTDTQYFGPGTRLTVL.

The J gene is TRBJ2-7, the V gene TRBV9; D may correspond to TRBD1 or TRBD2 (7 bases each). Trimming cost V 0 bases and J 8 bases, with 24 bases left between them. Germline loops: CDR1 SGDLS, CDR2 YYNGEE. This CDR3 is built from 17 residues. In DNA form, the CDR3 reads TGTGCCAGCAGCGTAGCGCCGGCTGACAGGGACTATACCAAGCAGTACTTC. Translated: CASSVAPADRDYTKQYF.

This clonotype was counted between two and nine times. The DNA for the CDR3 is TGTGCCAGCAGCTTGCCCGGGGCAGGCACAGATACGCAGTATTTT. Amino acids: CASSLPGAGTDTQYF. The chain employs TRBV5-4 and TRBJ2-3, with D perhaps TRBD1 or TRBD2 (5 bases each). Germline V CDR1 and CDR2: SGHNT, YYREEE (reference sequence). The CDR3 totals 15 residues. The V gene lost 1 base and the J gene lost 1 base, with 10 bases spanning the gap.

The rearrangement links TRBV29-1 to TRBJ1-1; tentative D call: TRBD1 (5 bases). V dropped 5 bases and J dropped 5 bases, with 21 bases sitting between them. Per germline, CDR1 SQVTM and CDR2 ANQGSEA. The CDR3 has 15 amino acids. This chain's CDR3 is CSVTPGLGLGTEAFF. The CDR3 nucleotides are TGCAGCGTTACCCCGGGACTCGGGTTGGGGACTGAAGCTTTCTTT.

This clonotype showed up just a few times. The DNA for the CDR3 is TGTGCCAGCAGTTACGGACAGGGAGGGCCCGGGGAGCTGTTTTTT. Encoded protein: CASSYGQGGPGELFF. The chain joins TRBV12-3 or TRBV12-4 to TRBJ2-2; D is possibly TRBD1 (8 bases). The CDR3 has 15 residues. Trimming removed 4 bases at V and 6 bases at J, with 15 bases between.

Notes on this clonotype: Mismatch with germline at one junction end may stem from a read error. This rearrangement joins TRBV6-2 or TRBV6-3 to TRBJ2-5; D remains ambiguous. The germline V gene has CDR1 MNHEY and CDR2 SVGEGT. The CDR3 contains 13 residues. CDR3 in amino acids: CASSSSSQATQYF. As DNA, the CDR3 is TGTGCCAGCAGTTCGTCAAGCCAAGCGACCCAGTACTTC.

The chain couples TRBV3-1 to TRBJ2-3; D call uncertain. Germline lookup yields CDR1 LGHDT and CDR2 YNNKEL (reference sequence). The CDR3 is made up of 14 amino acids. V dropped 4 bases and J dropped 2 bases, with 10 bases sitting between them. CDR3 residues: CASSRAAVTDTQYF. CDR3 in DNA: TGTGCCAGCAGCCGGGCGGCGGTCACAGATACGCAGTATTTT.

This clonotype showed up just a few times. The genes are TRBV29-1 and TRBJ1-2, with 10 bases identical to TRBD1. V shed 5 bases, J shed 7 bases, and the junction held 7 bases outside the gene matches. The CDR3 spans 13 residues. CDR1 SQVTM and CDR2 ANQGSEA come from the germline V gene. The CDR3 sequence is CSVLTGGTGGYTF. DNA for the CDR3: TGCAGCGTTCTGACAGGGGGCACGGGTGGCTACACCTTC.

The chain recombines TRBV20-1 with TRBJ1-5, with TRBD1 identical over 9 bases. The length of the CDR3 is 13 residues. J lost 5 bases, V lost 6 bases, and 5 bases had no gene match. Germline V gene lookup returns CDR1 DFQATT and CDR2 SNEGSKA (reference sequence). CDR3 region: CSAMGQGDQPQHF. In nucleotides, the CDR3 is TGCAGTGCGATGGGACAGGGAGATCAGCCCCAGCATTTT.

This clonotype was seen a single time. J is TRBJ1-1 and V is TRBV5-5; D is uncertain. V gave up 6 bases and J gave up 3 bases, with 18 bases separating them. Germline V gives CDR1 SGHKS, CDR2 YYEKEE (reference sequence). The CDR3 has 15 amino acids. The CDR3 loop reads CASTRPPGDDTEAFF. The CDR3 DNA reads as TGTGCCAGCACCCGGCCCCCCGGGGATGACACTGAAGCTTTCTTT.

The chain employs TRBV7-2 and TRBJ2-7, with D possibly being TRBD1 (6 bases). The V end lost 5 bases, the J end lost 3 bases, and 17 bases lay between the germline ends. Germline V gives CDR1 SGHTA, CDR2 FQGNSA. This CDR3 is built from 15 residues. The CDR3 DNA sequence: TGTGCCAGCAGCAGTCGGACAGCCCAAAGCTACGAGCAGTACTTC. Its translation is CASSSRTAQSYEQYF.

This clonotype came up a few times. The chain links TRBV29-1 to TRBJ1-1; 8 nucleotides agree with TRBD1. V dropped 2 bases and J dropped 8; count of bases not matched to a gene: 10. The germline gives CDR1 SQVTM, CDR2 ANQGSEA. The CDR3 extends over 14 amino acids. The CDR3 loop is CSVELAGGNAEAFF. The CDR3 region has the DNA TGCAGCGTTGAATTGGCAGGGGGCAACGCGGAAGCTTTCTTT.

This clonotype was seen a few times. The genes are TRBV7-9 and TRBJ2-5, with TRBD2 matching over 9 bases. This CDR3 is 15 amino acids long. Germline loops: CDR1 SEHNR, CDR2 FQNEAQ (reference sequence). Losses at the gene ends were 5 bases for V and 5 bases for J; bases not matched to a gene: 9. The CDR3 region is CASSPSSGEAETQYF. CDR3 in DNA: TGTGCCAGCAGCCCCTCTAGCGGGGAAGCTGAGACCCAGTACTTC.

CDR3 coding DNA: TGTGCCAGCAGCTTAGAGGTGGCGAAGGGCACTGAAGCTTTCTTT. Amino acids: CASSLEVAKGTEAFF. This chain uses TRBV7-2 with TRBJ1-1; D ambiguous. Trimming stripped 1 base from V and 4 bases from J, with 13 bases between. From germline, CDR1 is SGHTA and CDR2 FQGNSA. CDR3 length: 15 amino acids.

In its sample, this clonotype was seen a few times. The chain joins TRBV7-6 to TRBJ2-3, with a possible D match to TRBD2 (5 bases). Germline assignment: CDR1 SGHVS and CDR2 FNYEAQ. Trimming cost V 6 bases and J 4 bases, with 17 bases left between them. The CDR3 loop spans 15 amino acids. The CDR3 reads CASSPRASFPDTQYF. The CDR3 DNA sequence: TGTGCCAGCAGTCCTCGGGCTAGCTTCCCAGATACGCAGTATTTT.

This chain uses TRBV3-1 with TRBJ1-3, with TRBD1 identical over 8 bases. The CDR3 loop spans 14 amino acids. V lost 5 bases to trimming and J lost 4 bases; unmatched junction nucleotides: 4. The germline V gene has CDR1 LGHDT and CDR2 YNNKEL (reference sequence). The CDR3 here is CASSIRGRGNTIYF. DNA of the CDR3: TGTGCCAGCAGCATCAGGGGGCGAGGAAACACCATATATTTT.

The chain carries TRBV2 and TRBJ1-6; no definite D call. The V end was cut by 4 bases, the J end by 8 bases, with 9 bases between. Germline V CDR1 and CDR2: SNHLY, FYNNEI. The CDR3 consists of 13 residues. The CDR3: CASSAQFYSPLHF. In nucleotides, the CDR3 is TGTGCCAGCAGTGCCCAATTTTATTCACCCCTCCACTTT. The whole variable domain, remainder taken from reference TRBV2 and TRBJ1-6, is EPEVTQTPSHQVTQMGQEVILRCVPISNHLYFYWYRQILGQKVEFLVSFYNNEISEKSEIFDDQFSVERPDGSNFTLKIRSTKLEDSAMYFCASSAQFYSPLHFGNGTRLTVT.